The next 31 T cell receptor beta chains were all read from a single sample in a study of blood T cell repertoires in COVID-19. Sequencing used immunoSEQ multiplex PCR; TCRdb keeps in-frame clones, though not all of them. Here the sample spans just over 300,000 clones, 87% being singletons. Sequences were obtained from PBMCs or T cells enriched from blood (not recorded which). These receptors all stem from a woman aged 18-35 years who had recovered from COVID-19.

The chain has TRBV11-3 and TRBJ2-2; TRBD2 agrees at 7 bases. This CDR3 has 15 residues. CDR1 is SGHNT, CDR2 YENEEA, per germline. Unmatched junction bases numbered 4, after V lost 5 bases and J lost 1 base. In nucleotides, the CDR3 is TGTGCCAGCAGCAGGGGCGGGGGGAACACCGGGGAGCTGTTTTTT. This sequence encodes CASSRGGGNTGELFF.

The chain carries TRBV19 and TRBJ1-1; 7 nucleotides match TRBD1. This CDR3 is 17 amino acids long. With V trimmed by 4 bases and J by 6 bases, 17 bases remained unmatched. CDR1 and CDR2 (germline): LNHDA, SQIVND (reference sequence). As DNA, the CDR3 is TGTGCCAGTAGTAGACGAATCGCGGAGGGGGCGAGCGCTGAAGCTTTCTTT. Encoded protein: CASSRRIAEGASAEAFF.

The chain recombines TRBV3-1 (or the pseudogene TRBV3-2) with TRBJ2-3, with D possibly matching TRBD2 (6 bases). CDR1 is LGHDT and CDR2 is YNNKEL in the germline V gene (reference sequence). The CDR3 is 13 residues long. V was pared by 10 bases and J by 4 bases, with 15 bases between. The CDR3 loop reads CATLDYWADTQYF. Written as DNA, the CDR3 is TGTGCCACCCTGGACTACTGGGCAGATACGCAGTATTTT.

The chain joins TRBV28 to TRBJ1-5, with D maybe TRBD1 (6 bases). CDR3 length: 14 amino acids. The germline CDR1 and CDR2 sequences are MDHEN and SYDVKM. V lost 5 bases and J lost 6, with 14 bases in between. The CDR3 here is CASSDNQGFQPQHF. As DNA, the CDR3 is TGTGCCAGCAGTGACAATCAGGGGTTTCAGCCCCAGCATTTT.

The CDR3 loop reads CASSVAGTGTMISYGYTF. The CDR3 DNA reads as TGTGCCAGCAGCGTAGCTGGCACAGGGACTATGATTTCCTATGGCTACACCTTC. The chain has TRBV9 and TRBJ1-2; perhaps TRBD1 as D (6 bases). Per the germline V gene, CDR1 is SGDLS and CDR2 is YYNGEE. The V and J ends lost 0 bases and 4 bases respectively, with 22 bases between them. The CDR3 has 18 amino acids.

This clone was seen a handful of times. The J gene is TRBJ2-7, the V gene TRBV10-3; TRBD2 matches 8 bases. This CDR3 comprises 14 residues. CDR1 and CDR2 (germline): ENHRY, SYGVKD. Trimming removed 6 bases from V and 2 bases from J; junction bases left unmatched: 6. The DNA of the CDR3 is TGTGCCATCAGGGGAGCGGGAGACCCCTACGAGCAGTACTTC. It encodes CAIRGAGDPYEQYF.

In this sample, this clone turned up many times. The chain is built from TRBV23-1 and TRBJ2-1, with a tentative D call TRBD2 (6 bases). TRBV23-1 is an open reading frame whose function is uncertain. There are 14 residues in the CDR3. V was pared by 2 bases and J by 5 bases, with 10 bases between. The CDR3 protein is CASSQRGGHNEQFF. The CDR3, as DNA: TGCGCCAGCAGTCAACGGGGAGGCCACAATGAGCAGTTCTTC.

CDR3 residues: CASSVAGGSYEKLFF. DNA for the CDR3: TGTGCCAGCAGCGTAGCGGGGGGCTCCTATGAAAAACTGTTTTTT. This chain joins TRBV9 and TRBJ1-4; a possible D gene is TRBD1 (6 bases). Germline assignment: CDR1 SGDLS and CDR2 YYNGEE. V gave up 0 bases and J gave up 6 bases, with 12 bases separating them. CDR3 length equals 15 residues.

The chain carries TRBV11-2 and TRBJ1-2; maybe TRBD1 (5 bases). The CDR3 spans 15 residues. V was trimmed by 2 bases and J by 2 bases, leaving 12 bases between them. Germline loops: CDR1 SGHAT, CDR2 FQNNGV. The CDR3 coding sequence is TGTGCCAGCAGCTTAATACAGGCCGACAACTATGGCTACACCTTC. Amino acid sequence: CASSLIQADNYGYTF. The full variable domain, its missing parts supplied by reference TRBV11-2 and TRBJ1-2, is EAGVAQSPRYKIIEKRQSVAFWCNPISGHATLYWYQQILGQGPKLLIQFQNNGVVDDSQLPKDRFSAERLKGVDSTLKIQPAKLEDSAVYLCASSLIQADNYGYTFGSGTRLTVV.

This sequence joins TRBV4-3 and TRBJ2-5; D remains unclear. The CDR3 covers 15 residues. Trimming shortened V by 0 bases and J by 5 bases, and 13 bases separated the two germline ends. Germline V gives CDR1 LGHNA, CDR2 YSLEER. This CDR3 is CASSQDVAELETQYF. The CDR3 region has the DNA TGCGCCAGCAGCCAAGATGTCGCGGAGTTGGAGACCCAGTACTTC.

The CDR3 reads CASSSRQGGTEAFF. The CDR3 DNA sequence: TGTGCCAGCAGCTCGAGACAGGGGGGTACTGAAGCTTTCTTT. This chain uses TRBV7-2 with TRBJ1-1, with 9 positions matching TRBD1. This CDR3 has 14 residues. Germline-derived CDR1 and CDR2 are SGHTA and FQGNSA. The junction had 5 bases not matched to a gene; V was cut back by 4 bases and J by 5 bases.

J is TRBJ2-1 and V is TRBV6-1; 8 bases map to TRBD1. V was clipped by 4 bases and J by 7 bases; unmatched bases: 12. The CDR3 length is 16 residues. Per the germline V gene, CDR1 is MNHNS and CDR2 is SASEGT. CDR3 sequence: CASSGIDRGMGNEQFF. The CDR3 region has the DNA TGTGCCAGCAGTGGGATTGACAGGGGTATGGGGAATGAGCAGTTCTTC.

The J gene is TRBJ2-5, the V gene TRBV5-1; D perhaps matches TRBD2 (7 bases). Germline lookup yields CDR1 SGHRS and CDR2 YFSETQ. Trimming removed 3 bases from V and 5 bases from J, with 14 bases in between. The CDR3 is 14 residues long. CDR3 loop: CASSSGAGRETQYF. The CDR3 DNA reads TGCGCCAGCAGCTCAGGGGCCGGGAGGGAGACCCAGTACTTC.

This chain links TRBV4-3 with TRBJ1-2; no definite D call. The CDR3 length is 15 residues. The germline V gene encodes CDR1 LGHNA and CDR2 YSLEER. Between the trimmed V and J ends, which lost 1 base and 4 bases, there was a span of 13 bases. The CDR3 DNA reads TGCGCCAGCAGCCAAGTGTTTGCGGGTGGCTATGGCTACACCTTC. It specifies CASSQVFAGGYGYTF.

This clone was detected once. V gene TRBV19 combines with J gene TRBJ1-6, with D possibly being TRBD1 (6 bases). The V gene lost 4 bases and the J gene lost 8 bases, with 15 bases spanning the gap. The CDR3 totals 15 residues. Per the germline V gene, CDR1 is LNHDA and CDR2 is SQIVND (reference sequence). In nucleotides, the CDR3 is TGTGCCAGTAGTAACTTCTTGGACAGAGATTCACCCCTCCACTTT. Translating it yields CASSNFLDRDSPLHF.

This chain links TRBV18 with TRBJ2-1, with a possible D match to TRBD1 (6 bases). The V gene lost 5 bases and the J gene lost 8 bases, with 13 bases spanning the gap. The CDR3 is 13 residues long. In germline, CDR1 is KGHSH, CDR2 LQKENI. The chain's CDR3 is CASSEQGFHEQFF. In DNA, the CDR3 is TGTGCCAGCTCAGAACAGGGTTTCCATGAGCAGTTCTTC.

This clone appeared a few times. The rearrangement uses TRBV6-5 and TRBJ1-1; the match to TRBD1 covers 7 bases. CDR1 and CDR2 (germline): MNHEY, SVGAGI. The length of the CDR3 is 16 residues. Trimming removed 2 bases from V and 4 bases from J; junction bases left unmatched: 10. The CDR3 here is CASSYMNRGWGTEAFF. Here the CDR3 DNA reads TGTGCCAGCAGTTACATGAACAGGGGTTGGGGCACTGAAGCTTTCTTT.

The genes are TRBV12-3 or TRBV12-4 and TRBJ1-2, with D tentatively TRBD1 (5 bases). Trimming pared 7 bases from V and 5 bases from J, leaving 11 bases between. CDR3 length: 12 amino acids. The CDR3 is CASTQEGYGYTF. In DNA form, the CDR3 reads TGTGCCAGCACCCAGGAGGGGTATGGCTACACCTTC.

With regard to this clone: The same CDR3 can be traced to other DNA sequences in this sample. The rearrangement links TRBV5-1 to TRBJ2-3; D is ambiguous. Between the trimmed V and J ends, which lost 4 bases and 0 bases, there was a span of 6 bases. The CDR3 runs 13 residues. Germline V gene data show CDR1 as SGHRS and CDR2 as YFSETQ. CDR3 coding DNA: TGCGCCAGCAGCCTACCCAGCACAGATACGCAGTATTTT. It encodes CASSLPSTDTQYF. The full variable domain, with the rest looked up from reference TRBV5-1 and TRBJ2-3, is KAGVTQTPRYLIKTRGQQVTLSCSPISGHRSVSWYQQTPGQGLQFLFEYFSETQRNKGNFPGRFSGRQFSNSRSEMNVSTLELGDSALYLCASSLPSTDTQYFGPGTRLTVL.

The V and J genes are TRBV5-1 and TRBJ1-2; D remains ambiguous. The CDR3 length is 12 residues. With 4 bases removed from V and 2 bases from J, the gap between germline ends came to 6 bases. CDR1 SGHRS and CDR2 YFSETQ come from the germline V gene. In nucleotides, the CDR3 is TGCGCCAGCAGCCTCGAGAACTATGGCTACACCTTC. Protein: CASSLENYGYTF.

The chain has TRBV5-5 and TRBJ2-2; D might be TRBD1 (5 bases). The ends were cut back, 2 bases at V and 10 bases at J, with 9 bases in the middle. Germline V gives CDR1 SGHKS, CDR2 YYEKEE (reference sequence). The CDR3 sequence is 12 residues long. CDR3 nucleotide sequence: TGTGCCAGCAGCTTCAGGGTAGAGGAGCTGTTTTTT. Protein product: CASSFRVEELFF.

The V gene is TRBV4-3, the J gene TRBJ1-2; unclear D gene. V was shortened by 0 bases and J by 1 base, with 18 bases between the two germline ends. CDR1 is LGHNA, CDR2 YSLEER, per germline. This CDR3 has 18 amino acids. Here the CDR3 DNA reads TGCGCCAGCAGCCAAGAAATATGGGGATGGAGCGGTAACTATGGCTACACCTTC. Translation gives CASSQEIWGWSGNYGYTF.

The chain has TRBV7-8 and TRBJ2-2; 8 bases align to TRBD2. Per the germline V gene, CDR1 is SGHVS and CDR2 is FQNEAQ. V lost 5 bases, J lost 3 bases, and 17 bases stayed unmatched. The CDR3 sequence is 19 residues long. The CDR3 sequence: CASSPVASGGFRYTGELFF. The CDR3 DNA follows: TGTGCCAGCAGCCCGGTGGCGAGCGGGGGATTCAGATACACCGGGGAGCTGTTTTTT.

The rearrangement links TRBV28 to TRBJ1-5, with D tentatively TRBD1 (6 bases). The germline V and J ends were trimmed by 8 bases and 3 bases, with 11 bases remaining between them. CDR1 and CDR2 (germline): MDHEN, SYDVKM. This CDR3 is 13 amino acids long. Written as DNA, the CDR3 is TGTGCCAGCGAGGACAGCTTCAATCAGCCCCAGCATTTT. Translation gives CASEDSFNQPQHF.

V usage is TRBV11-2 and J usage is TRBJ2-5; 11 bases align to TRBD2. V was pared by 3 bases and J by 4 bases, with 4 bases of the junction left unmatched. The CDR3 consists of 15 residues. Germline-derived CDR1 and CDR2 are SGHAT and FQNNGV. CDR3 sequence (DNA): TGTGCCAGCAGCTTCAATAGCGGGAGGGTAGAGACCCAGTACTTC. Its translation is CASSFNSGRVETQYF.

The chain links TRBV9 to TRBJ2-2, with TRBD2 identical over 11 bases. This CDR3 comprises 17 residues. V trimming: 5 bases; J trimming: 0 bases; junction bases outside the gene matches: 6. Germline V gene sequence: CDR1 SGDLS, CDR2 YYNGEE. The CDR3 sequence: CASSDQTSGANTGELFF. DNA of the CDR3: TGTGCCAGCAGTGACCAGACTAGCGGGGCGAACACCGGGGAGCTGTTTTTT.

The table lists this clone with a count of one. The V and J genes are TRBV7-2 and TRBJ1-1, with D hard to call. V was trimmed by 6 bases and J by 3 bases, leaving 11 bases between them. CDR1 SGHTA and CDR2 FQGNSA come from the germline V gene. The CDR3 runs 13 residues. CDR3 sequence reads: CASSPDTYTEAFF. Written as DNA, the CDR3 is TGTGCCAGCAGTCCCGACACGTACACTGAAGCTTTCTTT. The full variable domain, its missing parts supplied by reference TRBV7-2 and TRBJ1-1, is GAGVSQSPSNKVTEKGKDVELRCDPISGHTALYWYRQSLGQGLEFLIYFQGNSAPDKSGLPSDRFSAERTGGSVSTLTIQRTQQEDSAVYLCASSPDTYTEAFFGQGTRLTVV.

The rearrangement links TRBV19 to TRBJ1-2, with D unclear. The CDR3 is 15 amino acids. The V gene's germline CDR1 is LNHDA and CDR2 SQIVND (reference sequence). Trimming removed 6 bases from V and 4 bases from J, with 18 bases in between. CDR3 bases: TGTGCCAGTAGCCTTCATACGGGATTTGCCTATGGCTACACCTTC. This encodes CASSLHTGFAYGYTF.

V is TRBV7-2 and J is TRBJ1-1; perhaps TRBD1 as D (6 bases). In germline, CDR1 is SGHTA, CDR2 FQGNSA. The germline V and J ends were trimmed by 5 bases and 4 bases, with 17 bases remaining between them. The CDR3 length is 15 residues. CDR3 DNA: TGTGCCAGCAGCGCTAACAGGGTCAGAGGCACTGAAGCTTTCTTT. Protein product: CASSANRVRGTEAFF.

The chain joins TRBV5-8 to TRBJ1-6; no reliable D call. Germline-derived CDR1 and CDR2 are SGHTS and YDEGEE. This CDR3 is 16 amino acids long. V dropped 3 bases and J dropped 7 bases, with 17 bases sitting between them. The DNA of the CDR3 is TGTGCCAGCAGCTATCAGATTTTTGCCTCCAATTCACCCCTCCACTTT. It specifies CASSYQIFASNSPLHF.

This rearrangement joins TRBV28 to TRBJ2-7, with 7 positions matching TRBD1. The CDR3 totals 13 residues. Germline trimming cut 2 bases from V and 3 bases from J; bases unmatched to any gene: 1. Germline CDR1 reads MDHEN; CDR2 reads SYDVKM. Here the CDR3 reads CASSLGQDYEQYF. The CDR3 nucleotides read TGTGCCAGCAGTTTAGGACAGGACTACGAGCAGTACTTC.